These T cell receptor beta chains were read from a single sample in a study of CD8 T cells in ankylosing spondylitis. A single record per CDR3 protein comes from TCRdb applying MiXCR to the 5' RACE reads. The table has over 450,000 distinct CDR3 sequences, roughly an eighth seen once. The source material was blood, either unsorted or a sorted T cell fraction (not recorded which). These receptors came from a male donor with ankylosing spondylitis. CDR3s include the opening cysteine and the closing phenylalanine or tryptophan. Each record gives: J gene, D gene, V gene, clone size, CDR3 DNA, CDR3 protein. The D gene is left open where the match is weak. A clone size is listed for some rows: how often the clone was seen (once, few, many), or a class if it is expanded.

TRBJ1-6	-	TRBV5-5	many	TGTGCCAGCAGCTTGGCGATGGGGGCCGATAATTCACCCCTCCACTTT	CASSLAMGADNSPLHF
TRBJ1-4	-	TRBV12-3/TRBV12-4	few	TGTGCCAGCGCCCTGGGGGAAAAACTGTTTTTT	CASALGEKLFF
TRBJ2-1	TRBD1	TRBV7-9	-	TGTGCCAGCAGTTTTCTCCAGGGGGTGTCCAATGAGCAGTTCTTC	CASSFLQGVSNEQFF
TRBJ2-2	TRBD2	TRBV5-1	many	TGCGCCAGCAGCCAACTAGCGGGGGTGAACACCGGGGAGCTGTTTTTT	CASSQLAGVNTGELFF
TRBJ1-4	TRBD1	TRBV19	-	TGTGCCAGTGGAATGGGACAGGGGGCCCGCGAAAAACTGTTTTTT	CASGMGQGAREKLFF
TRBJ2-1	-	TRBV11-1	many	TGTGCCAGCAGCTTAGCGAGGGGGTCTAGCAGAAATAATAATGAGCAGTTCTTC	CASSLARGSSRNNNEQFF
TRBJ1-1	-	TRBV18	-	TGTGCCAGCTCCCGTATTAACGGAGGCACTGAAGCTTTCTTT	CASSRINGGTEAFF
TRBJ2-7	-	TRBV15	few	TGTGCCACCAGCAGAGATCCCTCCTACGAGCAGTACTTC	CATSRDPSYEQYF
TRBJ1-1	-	TRBV25-1	-	TGTGCCAGCAGTGAAGGGGGGCGCATTGAAGCTTTCTTT	CASSEGGRIEAFF
TRBJ2-7	-	TRBV11-2	-	TGTGCCAGCAGCTTGGACTTTGTATCCTACGAGCAGTACTTC	CASSLDFVSYEQYF
TRBJ2-1	-	TRBV29-1	-	TGCAGCGTTGTAGGAGGTGGGGATGAGCAGTTCTTC	CSVVGGGDEQFF
TRBJ2-1	-	TRBV5-1	-	TGCGCCAGCAGCCCGGCTGGCGCTGAGCAGTTCTTC	CASSPAGAEQFF
TRBJ2-3	-	TRBV6-1	once	TGTGCCAGCAGCGCCGACCTTAGGTTTCGGCGGATCTCAGATACGCAGTATTTT	CASSADLRFRRISDTQYF
TRBJ1-5	TRBD1	TRBV12-3/TRBV12-4	many	TGTGCCAGCAGTTTAGGAGGGACAGTTAGCAATCAGCCCCAGCATTTT	CASSLGGTVSNQPQHF
TRBJ2-1	-	TRBV3-1	-	TGTGCCAGCAGCCAGGACTCTTGGGAACGCGGCAATGAGCAGTTCTTC	CASSQDSWERGNEQFF